Described below is a single T cell receptor (beta chain) sequence and its context. Repertoires were generated with immunoSEQ multiplex PCR, while TCRdb's copy carries only in-frame clones and drops some. The sample has 90,000 to 110,000 clones, roughly four fifths seen once. This sample is drawn from a study of control samples from healthy donors and cancer patients. The CDR3 extends over 18 amino acids. Per germline, CDR1 LNHDA and CDR2 SQIVND (reference sequence). Losses at the gene ends were 5 bases for V and 4 bases for J; bases not matched to a gene: 9. Specimen: blood. The chain joins TRBV19 to TRBJ2-1; 15 positions match TRBD2. The clonotype originates from a woman in her 50s in good health. As DNA, the CDR3 is TGTGCCAGTAGTCCTCTTGGTGGGACTAGCGGGAGGTACAATGAGCAGTTCTTC. It yields the protein CASSPLGGTSGRYNEQFF.